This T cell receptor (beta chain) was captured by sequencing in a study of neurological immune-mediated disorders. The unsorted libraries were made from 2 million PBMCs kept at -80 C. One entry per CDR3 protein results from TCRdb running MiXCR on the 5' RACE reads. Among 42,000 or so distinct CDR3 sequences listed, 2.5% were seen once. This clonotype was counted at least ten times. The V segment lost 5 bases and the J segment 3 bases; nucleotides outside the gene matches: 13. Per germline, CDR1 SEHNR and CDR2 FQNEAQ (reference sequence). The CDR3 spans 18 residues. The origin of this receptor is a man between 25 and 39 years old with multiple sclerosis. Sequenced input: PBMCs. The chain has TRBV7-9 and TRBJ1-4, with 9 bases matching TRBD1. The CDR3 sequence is CASSPISGTGSPNEKLFF. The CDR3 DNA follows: TGTGCCAGCAGCCCCATCTCCGGGACAGGGTCACCTAATGAAAAACTGTTTTTT.